This TCR beta chain came from a study of T cell clusters in autoimmune cytopenias. Whole-study findings and limits: No experiment has yet validated the function of the T cell clusters defined in silico. TRB repertoire shifts in secondary cytopenia and chronic lymphocytic leukemia mostly reflected lymphoma, not autoimmunity.

TRB rearrangements were amplified by touch-down multiplex PCR with mixed TRB-A/B primers. TCRdb re-called the multiplex PCR reads and gives one entry per CDR3 protein, without DNA. The listing contains about 9,500 distinct CDR3 sequences. The CDR3 is 14 residues long. Germline V gene sequence: CDR1 SGHKS, CDR2 YYEKEE (reference sequence). Some 40,000 genome equivalents of blood DNA were amplified for TRB. Measured by frequency, this clonotype is medium-sized. Its specificity is not known. The sequenced sample was peripheral blood. The TCR comes from a human donor with an autoimmune cytopenia or autoimmune hepatitis (not recorded which). V and J are TRBV5-5 and TRBJ2-1; absent DNA, TCRdb's TRBD1 call cannot be checked. The CDR3 region is CASSLEGAWNEQFF.